This TCR beta chain came from a study of regulatory and conventional T cells in RAG deficiency. The germline V and J ends were trimmed by 4 bases and 1 base, with 7 bases remaining between them. Per the germline V gene, CDR1 is MGHRA and CDR2 is YSYEKL. The CDR3 length is 13 residues. Comment on this clone: What it binds is unknown.

Genomic DNA came from blood conventional CD4+ T cells gated CD25-low CD127-high. Broader study findings: Other subsets showed approximately 9.6-fold reductions, but Treg unique TCR beta sequences fell 95 to 100-fold in these patients. Omenn patients showed >90% Treg-Tconv overlap and shorter CDR3 lengths. Sorted Omenn CD25-high CD127-low cells may not be bona fide Tregs.

The repertoire was sequenced with immunoSEQ multiplex PCR; TCRdb's copy has only in-frame clones and lacks some. The sample lists under 35,000 clones, about 75% seen once, with 3.4% in the top ten. The same data also contributed to another study, on regulatory T cells. According to that study: The PCR used 52 TRBV and 13 TRBJ primers. In patients, unique TRB V-J pairs were restricted and V/J usage skewed, especially in Tregs.

This TCR came from a human donor in good health. This chain uses TRBV4-1 with TRBJ1-1; D is unresolved. Material: CD4+ effector T cells sorted from blood. CDR3 in amino acids: CASSRTQNTEAFF. The CDR3 DNA reads as TGCGCCAGCAGCCGGACCCAGAACACTGAAGCTTTCTTT.